This T cell receptor (beta chain) derives from a study of graft-versus-host responses after intestinal transplantation. Study at large: Multivisceral, liver-intestinal, or isolated intestinal grafts were transplanted into recipients. Among the recipients, all got anti-thymocyte globulin induction and then tacrolimus and steroids for two to four years. General study points: With peak circulating GvH clone levels came an association with early post-transplant HvG declines. Researchers found GvH clones in recipient marrow, and some showed up first in ileum or blood.

About this clone itself: The target antigen is unknown.

J was trimmed by 3 bases and V by 4 bases; bases with no gene match: 8. The germline V gene has CDR1 SEHNR and CDR2 FQNEAQ (reference sequence). The CDR3 extends over 15 amino acids. The method was immunoSEQ multiplex PCR; TCRdb's version includes in-frame clones alone and lacks a portion of them. The data show roughly 30,000 clones, approximately 83% seen once. The specimen was unstimulated CD8+ T cells sorted from spleen or lymph node cells, collected before intestinal transplant. The chain has TRBV7-9 and TRBJ2-7, with 8 bases lining up with TRBD2. This clonotype was sampled from a human donor who received an intestinal transplant. CDR3 residues: CASSSREVRGYEQYF. The CDR3 DNA follows: TGTGCCAGCAGCTCGCGGGAGGTCCGAGGCTACGAGCAGTACTTC.